This passage covers 27 T cell receptor beta chains from one sample sequenced in a study of blood T cell repertoires in COVID-19. TCRdb keeps only in-frame clones here, not all; method: immunoSEQ multiplex PCR. The sample lists around 250,000 clones, over 75% occurring once. The sample consisted of PBMCs or T cells enriched from blood (not recorded which). These receptors were taken from a woman between 50 and 59 years old who had recovered from COVID-19.

The J gene is TRBJ1-2, the V gene TRBV14; weak D call: TRBD1 (5 bases). This CDR3 contains 13 residues. Germline V gives CDR1 SGHDN, CDR2 FVKESK. Trimming took 4 bases from V and 2 from J, leaving 8 bases between them. Here the CDR3 DNA reads TGTGCCAGCAGCCCGACAGCCAACTATGGCTACACCTTC. As protein: CASSPTANYGYTF.

The genes are TRBV4-1 and TRBJ2-3, with 8 bases that match TRBD2. CDR1 is MGHRA and CDR2 is YSYEKL in the germline V gene. This CDR3 comprises 17 residues. The V and J ends lost 0 bases and 5 bases, in that order; junction bases with no gene match: 10. DNA of the CDR3: TGCGCCAGCAGCCAAGAACTGGCGGGAGGACATCGAGATACGCAGTATTTT. This encodes CASSQELAGGHRDTQYF.

This chain links TRBV21-1 with TRBJ2-7; the table's D gene call, TRBD1, was not cross checked with the DNA. TRBV21-1 is described as a pseudogene. CDR3 length: 17 amino acids. The CDR3 protein is CASSKCRDRVSSYEQYF. For the CDR3, the DNA is TGTGCCAGCAGCAAATGTCGGGACAGGGTATCGAGCTACGAGCAGTACTTC.

The J gene is TRBJ2-3, the V gene TRBV3-1 (or the pseudogene TRBV3-2), with a tentative D call TRBD1 (6 bases). The CDR3 runs to 16 residues. Germline CDR1 reads LGHDT; CDR2 reads YNNKEL (reference sequence). The V end was cut by 0 bases, the J end by 3 bases, with 13 bases between. The CDR3: CASSQDPGVWTDTQYF. The CDR3 coding sequence is TGTGCCAGCAGCCAAGATCCAGGGGTCTGGACAGATACGCAGTATTTT.

This chain joins TRBV9 and TRBJ2-3; a weak D match, TRBD2 (6 bases). V lost 0 bases and J 2 bases, leaving 13 bases between the germline ends. In germline, CDR1 is SGDLS, CDR2 YYNGEE. This CDR3 comprises 16 residues. The CDR3 DNA follows: TGTGCCAGCAGCGTAGATACTAGCTGGATCACAGATACGCAGTATTTT. Translation: CASSVDTSWITDTQYF.

V and J are TRBV27 and TRBJ1-6; D might be TRBD1 (6 bases). The CDR3 length is 15 residues. Germline CDR1 is MNHEY and CDR2 is SMNVEV (reference sequence). Trimming pared 9 bases from V and 8 bases from J, leaving 20 bases between. CDR3 amino acids: CASSGGANLDSPLHF. DNA of the CDR3: TGTGCCAGTTCGGGGGGGGCTAACCTGGATTCACCCCTCCACTTT.

This rearrangement joins TRBV5-5 to TRBJ1-3, with 7 bases fitting TRBD1. The trim removed 4 bases at V and 3 bases at J, leaving 13 bases unmatched. The CDR3 runs 17 residues. Per the germline V gene, CDR1 is SGHKS and CDR2 is YYEKEE (reference sequence). CDR3 bases: TGTGCCAGCAGCCTTAGACAGGGACCTCCCGGTGGAAACACCATATATTTT. Residues: CASSLRQGPPGGNTIYF.

The V and J genes are TRBV28 and TRBJ2-1; D ambiguous. The germline V gene has CDR1 MDHEN and CDR2 SYDVKM. This CDR3 spans 11 amino acids. V lost 8 bases and J lost 8, with 10 bases in between. Here the CDR3 reads CASGRLYEQFF. The CDR3, as DNA: TGTGCCAGCGGCAGACTTTATGAGCAGTTCTTC.

The chain recombines TRBV28 with TRBJ2-7; no definite D call. Germline assignment: CDR1 MDHEN and CDR2 SYDVKM. V was shortened by 6 bases and J by 2 bases, with 14 bases between the two germline ends. This CDR3 is built from 14 residues. Here the CDR3 DNA reads TGTGCCAGCAGCACTGGCCCCCGGGCCTACGAGCAGTACTTC. This codes for CASSTGPRAYEQYF.

V is TRBV19 and J is TRBJ2-1; 8 bases agree with TRBD2. Germline CDR1 is LNHDA and CDR2 is SQIVND (reference sequence). This CDR3 spans 20 amino acids. Trimming cost V 4 bases and J 0 bases; bases outside gene matches: 17. The CDR3 bases are TGTGCCAGTAGTACCCGCGGACTAGCCTTACGGGGAAGCTCCTACAATGAGCAGTTCTTC. Translating it yields CASSTRGLALRGSSYNEQFF.

The chain recombines TRBV11-1 with TRBJ2-3; 10 bases are shared with TRBD2. The germline gives CDR1 SGHAT, CDR2 FQDESV (reference sequence). The CDR3 is made up of 16 amino acids. Trimming cost V 5 bases and J 7 bases; bases outside gene matches: 12. CDR3 DNA: TGTGCCAGCAGCGCCCTAGCGGGGGCTAAGGGATATACGCAGTATTTT. Translation: CASSALAGAKGYTQYF.

V is TRBV12-3 or TRBV12-4 and J is TRBJ1-4; tentative D call: TRBD1 (5 bases). The CDR3 totals 13 residues. Trimming stripped 1 base from V and 11 bases from J, with 11 bases between. The CDR3 nucleotides are TGTGCCAGCAGTTTAGTCCAGGGAGGGAAACTGTTTTTT. It translates to CASSLVQGGKLFF.

This sequence joins TRBV5-1 and TRBJ2-3; 8 bases are a match to TRBD2. CDR1 and CDR2 (germline): SGHRS, YFSETQ. J was trimmed by 9 bases and V by 1 base; bases with no gene match: 7. The CDR3 sequence is 14 residues long. The CDR3: CASSLPAGDDTQYF. The CDR3 nucleotides are TGCGCCAGCAGCTTGCCAGCGGGAGATGACACGCAGTATTTT.

This sequence joins TRBV5-8 and TRBJ2-1; D perhaps matches TRBD2 (6 bases). The CDR3 length is 16 residues. The V gene lost 0 bases and the J gene lost 4 bases, with 14 bases spanning the gap. Germline V gene sequence: CDR1 SGHTS, CDR2 YDEGEE. The DNA of the CDR3 is TGTGCCAGCAGCTTGGCCGGGACTGCGAAATACAATGAGCAGTTCTTC. Translating it yields CASSLAGTAKYNEQFF.

Only a few counts were recorded for this clone. The chain recombines TRBV5-1 with TRBJ2-2, with D tentatively TRBD2 (6 bases). The CDR3 extends over 15 amino acids. Germline CDR1 and CDR2: SGHRS and YFSETQ. The V end lost 3 bases, the J end lost 6 bases, and 15 bases lay between the germline ends. The CDR3 sequence is CASSWGVPGAGELFF. The CDR3 DNA follows: TGCGCCAGCAGCTGGGGGGTACCCGGTGCCGGGGAGCTGTTTTTT.

This rearrangement joins TRBV5-1 to TRBJ2-5, with TRBD2 matching 8 bases. The J segment lost 3 bases and the V segment lost 4 bases, leaving 11 bases of the junction unmatched. Germline values: CDR1 SGHRS, CDR2 YFSETQ. This CDR3 has 16 residues. Here the CDR3 reads CASSLRASGSKETQYF. The CDR3 region has the DNA TGCGCCAGCAGCCTAAGGGCTAGCGGGTCGAAAGAGACCCAGTACTTC. The variable domain in full, with the rest retrieved from reference TRBV5-1 and TRBJ2-5, is KAGVTQTPRYLIKTRGQQVTLSCSPISGHRSVSWYQQTPGQGLQFLFEYFSETQRNKGNFPGRFSGRQFSNSRSEMNVSTLELGDSALYLCASSLRASGSKETQYFGPGTRLLVL.

V and J are TRBV7-9 and TRBJ2-7, with 16 bases that match TRBD2. This CDR3 contains 17 residues. Germline lookup yields CDR1 SEHNR and CDR2 FQNEAQ (reference sequence). J was trimmed by 4 bases and V by 4 bases; bases with no gene match: 7. The CDR3 region has the DNA TGTGCCAGCAGCTCATCTGGGACTAGCGGGAGGGGTTACGAGCAGTACTTC. It yields the protein CASSSSGTSGRGYEQYF.

This clone appeared a few times. The V call is TRBV7-2, the J call TRBJ1-2; tentatively, D is TRBD1 (6 bases). The CDR3 extends over 15 amino acids. V shed 1 base and J shed 7 bases, with 16 bases lying between them. Germline-derived CDR1 and CDR2 are SGHTA and FQGNSA. Written as DNA, the CDR3 is TGTGCCAGCAGCTTAGAGGGCAGGGGAATGGGTGGCTACACCTTC. This encodes CASSLEGRGMGGYTF.

The chain is built from TRBV5-1 and TRBJ1-4; D is unresolved. The germline V gene encodes CDR1 SGHRS and CDR2 YFSETQ. CDR3 length: 15 residues. The ends were cut back, 2 bases at V and 8 bases at J, with 16 bases in the middle. The CDR3, as DNA: TGCGCCAGCAGCTTAGATGTTGGAGGTAGGGAAAAACTGTTTTTT. Translation: CASSLDVGGREKLFF.

This chain joins TRBV7-9 and TRBJ2-1; TRBD2 aligns across 11 bases. Germline-derived CDR1 and CDR2 are SEHNR and FQNEAQ (reference sequence). Germline trimming cut 5 bases from V and 5 bases from J; bases unmatched to any gene: 11. CDR3 size: 17 residues. The CDR3 coding sequence is TGTGCCAGCAGCCCGACCGGGACTAGCGGCAGAAACAATGAGCAGTTCTTC. Amino acid sequence: CASSPTGTSGRNNEQFF.

The chain links TRBV6-1 to TRBJ2-1; a possible D gene is TRBD2 (6 bases). This CDR3 is 14 amino acids long. The V end lost 0 bases, the J end lost 15 bases, and 18 bases lay between the germline ends. From germline, CDR1 is MNHNS and CDR2 SASEGT. The DNA for the CDR3 is TGTGCCAGCAGTGAAGCTGTCGGGGGATCCTCTCGGTTCTTC. Its protein product is CASSEAVGGSSRFF.

This chain uses TRBV24-1 with TRBJ1-4, with TRBD1 as a possible D gene (5 bases). This CDR3 has 14 residues. From germline, CDR1 is KGHDR and CDR2 SFDVKD. Trimming left V 12 bases short and J 0 bases short, with 13 bases between. The CDR3 DNA reads as TGTGCCGGGGGGTCGGGCGCAACTAATGAAAAACTGTTTTTT. Translating gives CAGGSGATNEKLFF.

As regards this clone: This same CDR3 is encoded by further DNA sequences in the sample. The gene calls are TRBV27 and TRBJ1-5; unclear D gene. The CDR3 has 13 amino acids. Deletions cut 3 bases from V and 2 bases from J, with 5 bases between. Germline CDR1 MNHEY, CDR2 SMNVEV (reference sequence). CDR3 sequence reads: CASSFRGNQPQHF. CDR3 nucleotide sequence: TGTGCCAGCAGTTTTCGCGGCAATCAGCCCCAGCATTTT.

This clone turned up a few times. The rearrangement uses TRBV27 and TRBJ1-4; the match to TRBD1 covers 7 bases. The CDR3 extends over 14 amino acids. V lost 6 bases, J lost 8 bases, and 9 bases stayed unmatched. Germline CDR1 and CDR2: MNHEY and SMNVEV (reference sequence). The CDR3 DNA sequence: TGTGCCAGCAGCCGACAGGGTTGGGGCGAAAAACTGTTTTTT. Its translation: CASSRQGWGEKLFF.

The genes are TRBV5-5 and TRBJ1-6; D is unresolved. V lost 0 bases and J lost 3, with 7 bases in between. The CDR3 runs 15 residues. CDR1 is SGHKS, CDR2 YYEKEE, per germline (reference sequence). As DNA, the CDR3 is TGTGCCAGCAGCTTGGCAGTTGACTATAATTCACCCCTCCACTTT. Encoded protein: CASSLAVDYNSPLHF.

The CDR3 loop reads CASSTTARGPGNTIYF. The CDR3 DNA sequence: TGTGCCAGCAGCACTACAGCCAGGGGACCTGGAAACACCATATATTTT. J is TRBJ1-3 and V is TRBV7-4; TRBD1 might be the D (6 bases). Per germline, CDR1 SGHVT and CDR2 SQSDAQ. With 5 bases removed from V and 2 bases from J, the gap between germline ends came to 16 bases. CDR3 size: 16 residues. Together with reference TRBV7-4 and TRBJ1-3, the CDR3 gives the full variable domain: GAGVSQSPRYKVAKRGRDVALRCDSISGHVTLYWYRQTLGQGSEVLTYSQSDAQRDKSGRPSGRFSAERPERSVSTLKIQRTEQGDSAVYLCASSTTARGPGNTIYFGEGSWLTVV.

The V and J genes are TRBV11-2 and TRBJ2-5, with TRBD1 matching 7 bases. The V segment lost 5 bases and the J segment 4 bases; nucleotides outside the gene matches: 7. Germline V gene sequence: CDR1 SGHAT, CDR2 FQNNGV. The CDR3 runs to 14 residues. CDR3 bases: TGTGCCAGCAGCCCTACAGGGGTGGGAGAGACCCAGTACTTC. Translation: CASSPTGVGETQYF.